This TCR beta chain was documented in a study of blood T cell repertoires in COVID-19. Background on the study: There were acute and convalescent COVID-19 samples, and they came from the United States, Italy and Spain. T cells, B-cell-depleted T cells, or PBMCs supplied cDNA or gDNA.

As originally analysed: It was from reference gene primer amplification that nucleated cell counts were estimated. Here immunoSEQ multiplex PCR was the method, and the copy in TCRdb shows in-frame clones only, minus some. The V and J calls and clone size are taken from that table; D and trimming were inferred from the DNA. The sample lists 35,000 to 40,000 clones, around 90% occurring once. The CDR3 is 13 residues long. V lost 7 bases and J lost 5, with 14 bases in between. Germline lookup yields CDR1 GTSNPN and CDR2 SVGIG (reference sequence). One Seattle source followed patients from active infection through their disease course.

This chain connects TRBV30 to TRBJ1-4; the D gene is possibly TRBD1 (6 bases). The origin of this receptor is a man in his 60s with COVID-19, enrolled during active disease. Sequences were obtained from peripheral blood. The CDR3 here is CAFLTGTNEKLFF. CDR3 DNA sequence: TGTGCCTTCCTCACAGGGACAAATGAAAAACTGTTTTTT.